Listed below are T cell receptor beta chains from one sample, sequenced in a study of T-cell reconstitution after alpha-beta-depleted transplantation in children. TCRdb ran MiXCR on the PCR reads and lists one entry per CDR3 protein. Of 150,000 to 200,000 distinct CDR3 sequences in the sample, around 10% are singletons; the top ten hold over 10%. Specimen: PBMCs, collected before TCRalphabeta/CD19-depleted stem cell transplant. The receptor set was obtained from a boy between 2 and 10 years old with acute myeloid leukemia, due to receive a stem cell transplant. The CDR3 runs from the conserved cysteine through the conserved F or W. A D gene is named only where the DNA matches it firmly. Part of the rows lack a size; the others show once, few, many or a class for expanded clones.

J: TRBJ1-2
length: 14
D: TRBD1
size: many
V: TRBV5-1
DNA: TGCGCCAGCAGCTGTGGACAGGGAATGTGTGGCTACACCTTC
CDR3: CASSCGQGMCGYTF

J: TRBJ2-5
length: 16
D: NA
size: many
V: TRBV23-1
DNA: TGCGCCAGCAGTCAATTCCGGGGGTTAGGTGAAGAGACCCAGTACTTC
CDR3: CASSQFRGLGEETQYF

J: TRBJ2-7
length: 14
D: NA
size: many
V: TRBV20-1
DNA: TGCAGTGCTAGGGGAAGCGGGTTCACCTACGAGCAGTACTTC
CDR3: CSARGSGFTYEQYF

J: TRBJ2-2
length: 15
D: NA
size: many
V: TRBV11-2
DNA: TGTGCCAGCAGCTTCACGATTCAGGGAACCGGGGAGCTGTTTTTT
CDR3: CASSFTIQGTGELFF

J: TRBJ2-1
length: 12
D: NA
size: many
V: TRBV7-9
DNA: TGTGCCAGCAGCCAACAAGGACCCGCGGAGTTCTTC
CDR3: CASSQQGPAEFF

J: TRBJ1-3
length: 11
D: NA
size: many
V: TRBV20-1
DNA: TGCAGTGCAAGCTCTGGAAACACCATATATTTT
CDR3: CSASSGNTIYF

J: TRBJ1-2
length: 14
D: TRBD1
size: NA
V: TRBV7-9
DNA: TGTGCCAGCAGCACACAGGGGAGAGAGTATGGCTACACCTTC
CDR3: CASSTQGREYGYTF

J: TRBJ2-1
length: 15
D: TRBD2
size: NA
V: TRBV9
DNA: TGTGCCAGCAGCACGGGACTAGCGGATTACAATGAGCAGTTCTTC
CDR3: CASSTGLADYNEQFF

J: TRBJ1-1
length: 15
D: NA
size: many
V: TRBV18
DNA: TGTGCCAGCTCACCACCGGGGGGGGAAGACACTGAAGCTTTCTTT
CDR3: CASSPPGGEDTEAFF

J: TRBJ1-1
length: 13
D: NA
size: many
V: TRBV7-2
DNA: TGTGCCAGCAGCTTAGACAGGCGGACTGAAGCTTTCTTT
CDR3: CASSLDRRTEAFF

J: TRBJ1-6
length: 12
D: NA
size: many
V: TRBV7-9
DNA: TGTGCCAGCAGCTCGGGGAATTCACCCCTCCACTTT
CDR3: CASSSGNSPLHF

J: TRBJ1-5
length: 16
D: NA
size: many
V: TRBV12-3/TRBV12-4
DNA: TGTGCCAGCAGAGTTGCCGGGTATTATAGCAATCAGCCCCAGCATTTT
CDR3: CASRVAGYYSNQPQHF

J: TRBJ1-2
length: 16
D: TRBD1
size: many
V: TRBV20-1
DNA: TGCAGTGCTCCCCGCCTGGGACAGGATGAACTCTATGGCTACACCTTC
CDR3: CSAPRLGQDELYGYTF

J: TRBJ2-7
length: 15
D: NA
size: many
V: TRBV10-3
DNA: TGTGCCATCAGTGAGTTGTTGACCAGGGCTTACGAGCAGTACTTC
CDR3: CAISELLTRAYEQYF

J: TRBJ2-5
length: 16
D: TRBD2
size: NA
V: TRBV2
DNA: TGTGCCAGCATCGAAGGAGGTAGCGGGAGACAAGAGACCCAGTACTTC
CDR3: CASIEGGSGRQETQYF

J: TRBJ1-2
length: 14
D: NA
size: many
V: TRBV18
DNA: TGTGCCAGCTCACCACCCGCAGGCGAACATGGCTACACCTTC
CDR3: CASSPPAGEHGYTF

J: TRBJ1-3
length: 11
D: NA
size: many
V: TRBV20-1
DNA: TGCAGTGCAGGGCAGGGAAACACCATATATTTT
CDR3: CSAGQGNTIYF

J: TRBJ2-7
length: 16
D: NA
size: many
V: TRBV28
DNA: TGTGCCAGCAGTCCATCCGGGACCCAGAACTCCTACGAGCAGTACTTC
CDR3: CASSPSGTQNSYEQYF

J: TRBJ2-3
length: 14
D: TRBD1
size: NA
V: TRBV2
DNA: TGTGCCAGCAGTAAGGACAGGGGCAGGGGTACGCAGTATTTT
CDR3: CASSKDRGRGTQYF

J: TRBJ2-7
length: 12
D: NA
size: many
V: TRBV28
DNA: TGTGCCAGCAGGCGAGGGGGTTACGAGCAGTACTTC
CDR3: CASRRGGYEQYF

J: TRBJ2-5
length: 12
D: NA
size: few
V: TRBV12-3/TRBV12-4
DNA: TGTGCCAGCAGCCCCACCTGGGAGACCCAGTACTTC
CDR3: CASSPTWETQYF

J: TRBJ2-7
length: 14
D: TRBD1
size: many
V: TRBV3-1
DNA: TGTGCCAGCAGCCCGGGACAGGGGCCCTACGAGCAGTACTTC
CDR3: CASSPGQGPYEQYF

J: TRBJ1-2
length: 16
D: NA
size: many
V: TRBV25-1
DNA: TGTGCCAGCAGTGAATTGGCAGGGGCGCCTCTCTATGGCTACACCTTC
CDR3: CASSELAGAPLYGYTF

J: TRBJ2-1
length: 12
D: NA
size: many
V: TRBV20-1
DNA: TGCAGTGCTAGAGCAGGGACCAATGAGCAGTTCTTC
CDR3: CSARAGTNEQFF

J: TRBJ1-2
length: 12
D: NA
size: many
V: TRBV29-1
DNA: TGCAGCGTTGAAGATTGGGGCTACGGCTACACCTTC
CDR3: CSVEDWGYGYTF

J: TRBJ2-2
length: 12
D: NA
size: many
V: TRBV5-1
DNA: TGCGCCAGCAGCTTGAAGGCCGGGGAGCTGTTTTTT
CDR3: CASSLKAGELFF

J: TRBJ1-1
length: 14
D: TRBD1
size: many
V: TRBV10-3
DNA: TGTGCCATCAGTGCAGGGACAGGGAACACTGAAGCTTTCTTT
CDR3: CAISAGTGNTEAFF

J: TRBJ1-2
length: 11
D: NA
size: many
V: TRBV2
DNA: TGTGCCAGCAGTGAATCAGGGGGCTACACCTTC
CDR3: CASSESGGYTF

J: TRBJ2-1
length: 16
D: TRBD1
size: many
V: TRBV24-1
DNA: TGTGCCACCAGTGATCATACCGGGACAGGGGTCTATGAGCAGTTCTTC
CDR3: CATSDHTGTGVYEQFF

J: TRBJ1-1
length: 16
D: TRBD1
size: many
V: TRBV7-9
DNA: TGTGCCAGCAGCTTAGGTTACCGGGACAGAGCTCCTGAAGCTTTCTTT
CDR3: CASSLGYRDRAPEAFF

J: TRBJ1-5
length: 15
D: TRBD1
size: many
V: TRBV28
DNA: TGTGCCAGCAGTTTCCCGGGACAGATAAATCAGCCCCAGCATTTT
CDR3: CASSFPGQINQPQHF

J: TRBJ2-1
length: 15
D: NA
size: many
V: TRBV7-3
DNA: TGTGCCAGCAGCCTTACTGGGGCAGGATACAATGAGCAGTTCTTC
CDR3: CASSLTGAGYNEQFF

J: TRBJ2-5
length: 15
D: NA
size: many
V: TRBV15
DNA: TGTGCCACCAGCAGAGATCTCACAGGAGGAGAGACCCAGTACTTC
CDR3: CATSRDLTGGETQYF